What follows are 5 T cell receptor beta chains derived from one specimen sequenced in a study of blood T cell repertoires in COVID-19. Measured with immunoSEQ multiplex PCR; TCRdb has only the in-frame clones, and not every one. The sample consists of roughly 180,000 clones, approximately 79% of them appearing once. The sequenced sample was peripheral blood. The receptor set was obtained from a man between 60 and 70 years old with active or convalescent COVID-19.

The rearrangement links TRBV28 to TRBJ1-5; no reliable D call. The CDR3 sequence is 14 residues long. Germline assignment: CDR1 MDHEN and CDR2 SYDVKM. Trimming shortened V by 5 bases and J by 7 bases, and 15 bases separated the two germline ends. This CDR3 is CASSTGKGRQPQHF. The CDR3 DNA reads TGTGCCAGCAGTACGGGGAAAGGGAGGCAGCCCCAGCATTTT.

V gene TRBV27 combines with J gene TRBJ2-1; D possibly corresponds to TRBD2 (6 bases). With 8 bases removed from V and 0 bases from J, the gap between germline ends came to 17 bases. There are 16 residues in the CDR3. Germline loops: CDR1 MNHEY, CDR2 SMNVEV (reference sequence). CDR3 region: CASRGWGESSYNEQFF. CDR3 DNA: TGTGCCAGCCGAGGATGGGGGGAGAGCTCCTACAATGAGCAGTTCTTC.

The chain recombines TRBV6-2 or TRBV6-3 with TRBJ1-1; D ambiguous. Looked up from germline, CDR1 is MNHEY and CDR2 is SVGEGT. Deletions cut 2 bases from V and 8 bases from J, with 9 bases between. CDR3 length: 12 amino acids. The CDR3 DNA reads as TGTGCCAGCAGTTACGAGGCCCTAGAAGCTTTCTTT. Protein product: CASSYEALEAFF.

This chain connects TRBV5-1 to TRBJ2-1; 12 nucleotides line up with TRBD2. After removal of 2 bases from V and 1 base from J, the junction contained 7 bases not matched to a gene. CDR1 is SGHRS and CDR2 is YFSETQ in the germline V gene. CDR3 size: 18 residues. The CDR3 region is CASSFRLAGGRSYNEQFF. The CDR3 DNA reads TGCGCCAGCAGCTTCCGCCTAGCGGGAGGGCGTTCCTACAATGAGCAGTTCTTC.

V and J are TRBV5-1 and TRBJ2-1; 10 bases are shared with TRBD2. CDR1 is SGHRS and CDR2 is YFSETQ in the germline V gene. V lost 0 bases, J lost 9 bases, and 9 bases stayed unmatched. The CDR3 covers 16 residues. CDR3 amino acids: CASSLDSSGRIGEQFF. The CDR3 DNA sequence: TGCGCCAGCAGCTTGGATAGTAGCGGGAGGATTGGTGAGCAGTTCTTC.